This TCR beta chain was documented in a study of blood T cell repertoires in COVID-19. At the level of the study: Some COVID-19 samples were acute and others convalescent; all came from the United States, Italy and Spain. Sources were T cells, B-cell-depleted T cells, or PBMCs; the material itself was cDNA or gDNA.

The CDR3 is made up of 15 amino acids. V lost 1 base and J 0 bases, leaving 10 bases between the germline ends. Germline values: CDR1 SGHDT, CDR2 YYEEEE. Methods used by the authors: Cell counts per sample came from amplifying reference gene primers. Data came from immunoSEQ multiplex PCR; TCRdb stores just in-frame clones and leaves some out. V, J and clone size were drawn from that table, and D and trimming were deduced from the DNA. The table records more than 95,000 clones, 85% to 90% of them present only once. The rearrangement links TRBV5-6 to TRBJ1-2; no definite D call. Input material: peripheral blood. This TCR came from a man in his fifties or sixties with acute or convalescent COVID-19. The CDR3 nucleotides read TGTGCCAGCAGCTTGCTGGGCAAAGCTAACTATGGCTACACCTTC. This encodes CASSLLGKANYGYTF.